This T cell receptor (beta chain) was sequenced in a study of cytomegalovirus exposure and HLA in healthy donors (dated by TCRdb to about 2017). For context, the study as a whole: An earlier analysis of several hundred of the donors reported 250 to 350 Gb of sequence data and 117 million unique TCR beta sequences from some 180 million T cells. An early release that covered about 600 HLA-typed donors contained approximately 300 gigabases of sequencing data and tens of millions of unique TCR sequences. The genetic ancestry cluster associated with self-reported Caucasian donors included about 84% of the roughly 400 genotyped donors. The study was designed to test whether signatures of past pathogen exposure could be identified by cataloging public T cell receptors. The T cell repertoires of around 730 subjects were profiled by immunosequencing and related to cytomegalovirus serostatus. Besides the first cohort of about 730 subjects, a separate validation cohort made up of roughly 120 different subjects was used. To predict cytomegalovirus infection status, the study brought together high-throughput TCR immunosequencing, statistical association of individual TCRs with disease status, and machine learning. In a later analysis, previously published TCR beta repertoires from about 670 donors were re-analyzed and high-resolution HLA genotyping was added so that TCR occurrence patterns could be studied. Rather than drawing on any new phenotypic data, the later analysis identified candidate immune exposures from TCR beta sequences and the way those sequences occurred across donors. An earlier analysis of several hundred of the donors applied high-throughput TCR beta sequencing to assess whether each TCR beta V gene segment acted as functional or pseudogenic. Donor age, sex, ethnicity and CMV serostatus were compiled alongside the repertoire data. A later genetic analysis used genome-wide SNP genotypes for about 65% of the roughly 670 donors, treating that subset as a discovery cohort. All discovery cohort repertoires had been generated using a single sequencing platform. Class I and class II HLA loci were covered by the typing at four-digit resolution. The number of donors typed differed by locus, with about 629-640 for A, B, C, DRB1 and DQB1, around 500 for DQA1, over 600 for DPA1, and over 400 for DPB1. Because of strong linkage in the cohort, roughly five DR-DQ haplotypes were treated as single units for association and clustering. Among about 360 genotyped donors of the cohort, an average of approximately 240,000 unique TCR beta nucleotide sequences were sequenced per donor, roughly a sixth of them non-productive. Results and caveats for the whole study, not just this receptor: Across donors, most TCR sequences were observed very rarely, whereas some public TCRs were present in many individuals. A group of highly shared sequence variants was considered likely to be a technical artifact of the sequencing pipeline. In a later analysis, TCR association rates were found to vary across HLA loci, with the most associated TCRs seen for DRB1 alleles and the fewest for HLA-C alleles. Because HLA typing was missing for some donors at each locus, association tests included only the typed subset. A further reported finding was that TCR beta sequences accurately predicted the HLA-A and HLA-B alleles for most subjects in the first cohort. A later analysis associated about 17,000 TCR beta sequences with specific HLA alleles at a false discovery rate of 0.05. Only TCR beta chains were sequenced in this cohort, and the absence of alpha or paired-chain data limited detectable features. In a later analysis, most CMV-associated TCR beta chains were found to appear HLA-restricted, with HLA associations seemingly driven largely by CMV exposure. CMV serostatus was the only immune exposure information available for the cohort. The classifier was reported to diagnose cytomegalovirus status with high specificity and sensitivity in both the original cohort and the validation cohort. In vitro tests confirmed that a few of the cytomegalovirus-associated TCR beta chains recognize cytomegalovirus antigens. Broadly in line with IMGT annotations, most TCR beta V segments showed up in productive rearrangements about 87% or about 30% of the time in an earlier analysis of several hundred of the donors. In a later analysis, several top co-occurrence clusters were reported to appear linked to parvovirus B19, influenza, CMV and Epstein-Barr virus. A later genetic analysis associated a missense DCLRE1C variant with V-gene and J-gene trimming of TCR beta chains, and an independent cohort replicated the association. Because counts were too low, seventeen rarely observed V segments, including chromosome 9 orphons, were left out of the earlier analysis of 500 to 650 of the donors. Compared with equally common non-associated chains, HLA-associated TCR beta chains in a later analysis were more clonally expanded and had lower generation probabilities. Sequencing depth was assumed to be roughly uniform across donors in the presence/absence analyses, though that assumption may not hold. A later genetic analysis reported fewer N-insertions in productive TCRs among donors in an Asian-associated ancestry cluster than the roughly 700-donor mean. When HLA alleles, especially DR and DQ, strongly co-occurred, TCR associations were difficult to assign to individual alleles. Because the 87-base-pair reads could not distinguish some IMGT-functional V segments, including TRBV6-2 and TRBV6-3, those segments were excluded. According to the authors, the approach could potentially be generalized to other disease states and immunological phenotypes. Linkage disequilibrium might explain the correlated functional status among segregating V segments, but an unknown experimental factor could not be ruled out. A total of fewer than 200 TCR beta chains were listed by the study as associated with cytomegalovirus.

Library generation was performed with the immunoSEQ multiplex PCR assay. For the multiplex PCR, a mixture combining 60 forward primers for TCR Vbeta segments and 13 reverse primers for TCR Jbeta segments was used. The CDR3 region of rearranged TCR beta genes was amplified from genomic DNA with a multiplex PCR assay. The Illumina HiSeq System was used to sequence the amplified TCR beta libraries as 87-base-pair reads. For the original study's pipeline: A later analysis tallied roughly 76 million unique TCR beta chains across the 550 to 850 repertoires, and approximately 9.9 million of those chains were shared by two or more donors. Raw reads were error-corrected and collapsed into unique sequences by a nearest-neighbor algorithm in which closely related sequences were merged to remove PCR and sequencing errors. CDR3 sequences were aligned to IMGT reference sequences to assign V, D and J gene segments. For a sequence to be retained, a match of at least six nucleotides to both a V gene segment and a J gene segment was required. Rearrangements were classified as productive when the CDR3 lacked stop codons and remained in frame with V and J, and all other rearrangements were classified as non-productive. Following IMGT convention, CDR3 was defined as the stretch from the second conserved V-encoded cysteine to the conserved J-encoded phenylalanine. The earlier analysis of a few hundred of the donors excluded any sequence lacking an unambiguous match to a single V gene segment. In an earlier analysis of roughly 600 of the donors, a V segment was called functional when productive rearrangements were above 56.7%, and segregating when the standard deviation between donors exceeded 5%. A statistical classification framework was built to diagnose cytomegalovirus status from the catalog of TCR beta chain sequences. A later analysis assigned V and J genes by comparing TCR nucleotide sequences with IMGT/GENE-DB human TR gene sequences. In a later analysis, CDR3 sequences and most-parsimonious VDJ recombination scenarios were assigned using the TCRdist pipeline. In a later analysis, each TCR beta chain was defined by its CDR3 amino acid sequence together with its V-gene family, and reads without a unique V-gene family were excluded. To address suspected cross-contamination and a sequencing artifact, a later analysis removed approximately 600 highly shared, low-generation-probability nucleotide sequences. For each public chain, a later analysis derived a clonal expansion index from normalized ranks of inferred template counts within each repertoire. In a later analysis, generation probabilities were computed with a VDJ recombination model fitted to out-of-frame rearrangements, and the resulting probabilities were checked against IGoR. Hypergeometric tests were used in a later analysis to score TCR-TCR, TCR-HLA and TCR-CMV co-occurrence, with a repertoire-size bias correction applied to the TCR pairs. To estimate false discovery rates, a later analysis permuted the HLA or CMV assignments 20 times. In a later analysis, co-occurring TCRs were grouped using DBSCAN, and TCRdist sequence similarity was added for clustering within HLA-allele-positive subsets. Co-occurrence clustering excluded repertoires with fewer than 30,000 or more than 120,000 public chains, plus five with anomalous nucleotide sharing. TCRdb limited this immuneACCESS table to in-frame rearrangements with V and J called. A share of clones is missing; checked studies link under half to unresolved V genes, and the rest is unexplained. V and J calls and clone size are given by that table; D and trimming were obtained from the DNA. Present in this sample are about 240,000 clones, approximately 81% of which were seen just once. Under 8% of the sample rests with the top ten.

The cohort was made up of 666 healthy bone marrow donors. At the time of sampling, all cohort members were nominally healthy, though unrecorded immune exposures were likely present. The donor was CMV seropositive and was included in the group of some 290 seropositive cohort members. Each donor provided a peripheral blood sample, and peripheral blood mononuclear cells were used for TCR beta sequencing. The Qiagen DNeasy Blood Extraction Kit was used to extract genomic DNA from the blood cell samples. Trimming costs V 0 bases and J 4 bases, and their ends lie 10 bases apart. The CDR3, cysteine through phenylalanine, is 15 amino acids long. The DNA shown is the 45-base CDR3, in frame from base 1. Per the germline V gene (reference sequence), SEHNR is the CDR1 and FQNEAQ is the CDR2. Notes on this clone: The antigen this receptor binds is unknown. Base qualities are missing; no much larger clone stands one base away.

The sample taken for sequencing was PBMCs. The rearranged segments are TRBV7-9 and TRBJ1-5, with no D gene named confidently. The receptor comes from a woman aged 60-75 years in good health and CMV-seropositive. The CDR3 loop reads CASSLALGGNQPQHF. In nucleotides, the sequence is TGTGCCAGCAGCTTAGCGCTAGGTGGTAATCAGCCCCAGCATTTT.